Each of the 30 T cell receptor beta chains below was sequenced from the same sample in a study of T cell responses to AZD1222 COVID-19 vaccine. The assay was immunoSEQ multiplex PCR, and TCRdb's table has in-frame clones only and misses some. The sample comprises some 84,000 clones, around 88% of which are singletons, and more than 9% rests with the top ten. Source: peripheral blood, taken 28 days after the second AZD1222 dose. All receptors derive from an adult who received the AZD1222 COVID-19 vaccine.

This rearrangement joins TRBV9 to TRBJ2-7; the D gene is possibly TRBD2 (6 bases). This CDR3 comprises 15 residues. Germline V gene sequence: CDR1 SGDLS, CDR2 YYNGEE. V was trimmed by 0 bases and J by 0 bases, leaving 10 bases between them. The CDR3 sequence: CASSVGASVSYEQYF. The DNA of the CDR3 is TGTGCCAGCAGCGTAGGGGCTAGCGTCTCCTACGAGCAGTACTTC. Combining the CDR3 with reference TRBV9 and TRBJ2-7 gives the whole variable domain DSGVTQTPKHLITATGQRVTLRCSPRSGDLSVYWYQQSLDQGLQFLIQYYNGEERAKGNILERFSAQQFPDLHSELNLSSLELGDSALYFCASSVGASVSYEQYFGPGTRLTVT.

Only a few counts were recorded for this clone. This chain uses TRBV7-8 with TRBJ1-1; D is undetermined. Germline CDR1 is SGHVS and CDR2 is FQNEAQ. Deletions cut 4 bases from V and 1 base from J, with 7 bases between. This CDR3 is 13 amino acids long. In DNA form, the CDR3 reads TGTGCCAGCAGCTCTACGGGGAACACTGAAGCTTTCTTT. Its protein is CASSSTGNTEAFF.

This rearrangement joins TRBV4-3 to TRBJ2-2, with 9 bases identical to TRBD2. V was clipped by 4 bases and J by 7 bases; unmatched bases: 10. Per the germline V gene, CDR1 is LGHNA and CDR2 is YSLEER. The CDR3 is 16 amino acids. CDR3 nucleotides: TGCGCCAGCAGCCCAATTGGCGGGGGGGCCTTCGGGGAGCTGTTTTTT. Its translation: CASSPIGGGAFGELFF.

The rearrangement links TRBV11-3 to TRBJ2-2; D is uncertain. CDR1 SGHNT and CDR2 YENEEA come from the germline V gene. The ends were cut back, 6 bases at V and 8 bases at J, with 7 bases in the middle. The CDR3 contains 11 residues. CDR3 bases: TGTGCCAGCAGTATGGGGGGGGAGCTGTTTTTT. The encoded protein is CASSMGGELFF.

The V gene is TRBV27, the J gene TRBJ2-7, with D unclear. Trimming pared 6 bases from V and 1 base from J, leaving 13 bases between. The CDR3 runs to 14 residues. The germline CDR1 and CDR2 sequences are MNHEY and SMNVEV (reference sequence). The CDR3 spells CASSHNVESYEQYF. The DNA of the CDR3 is TGTGCCAGCAGCCACAACGTTGAGTCCTACGAGCAGTACTTC.

This clone has a handful of counts. The V and J genes are TRBV6-4 and TRBJ2-7, with D tentatively TRBD2 (7 bases). Per germline, CDR1 MRHNA and CDR2 SNTAGT. V lost 11 bases, J lost 0 bases, and 17 bases lay in between. This CDR3 is built from 14 residues. The CDR3 region is CAPGGGRVSYEQYF. CDR3 bases: TGTGCCCCGGGGGGCGGCAGGGTCTCCTACGAGCAGTACTTC.

CDR3 amino acids: CASSSGHLTYEQYF. DNA of the CDR3: TGTGCCAGCAGTTCAGGACACCTCACCTACGAGCAGTACTTC. The chain links TRBV5-7 to TRBJ2-7, with a weak D call TRBD1 (5 bases). TRBV5-7 belongs to the ORF category, with a function that is uncertain. The CDR3 runs to 14 residues. Trimming shortened V by 5 bases and J by 2 bases, and 14 bases separated the two germline ends.

As for this clone: Other DNA sequences in this specimen translate into the identical CDR3. V and J are TRBV5-1 and TRBJ2-7, with 10 bases matching TRBD1. CDR3 length: 13 amino acids. Germline CDR1 and CDR2: SGHRS and YFSETQ. The V segment lost 2 bases and the J segment 5 bases; nucleotides outside the gene matches: 1. The CDR3 DNA follows: TGCGCCAGCAGCTTAGGACAGGGGGACGAGCAGTACTTC. This gives the protein CASSLGQGDEQYF.

The chain links TRBV6-2 or TRBV6-3 to TRBJ1-4, with D uncertain. V shed 2 bases and J shed 4 bases, with 11 bases lying between them. The CDR3 loop spans 15 amino acids. The germline V gene has CDR1 MNHEY and CDR2 SVGEGT. CDR3 amino acids: CASSYLAGFNEKLFF. Here the CDR3 DNA reads TGTGCCAGCAGTTACCTCGCGGGCTTTAATGAAAAACTGTTTTTT.

V usage is TRBV14 and J usage is TRBJ1-1; D remains ambiguous. Trimming took 1 base from V and 7 from J, leaving 10 bases between them. The CDR3 extends over 13 amino acids. Germline V CDR1 and CDR2: SGHDN, FVKESK. CDR3 sequence reads: CASSQGWGSEAFF. The DNA for the CDR3 is TGTGCCAGCAGCCAAGGTTGGGGAAGTGAAGCTTTCTTT.

The chain uses TRBV28 and TRBJ2-7; a weak D match, TRBD2 (6 bases). The CDR3 spans 12 residues. Germline loops: CDR1 MDHEN, CDR2 SYDVKM. Deletions cut 7 bases from V and 6 bases from J, with 13 bases between. The CDR3 reads CASTARRGEQYF. DNA for the CDR3: TGTGCCAGCACCGCACGGAGGGGCGAGCAGTACTTC.

V usage is TRBV5-6 and J usage is TRBJ1-2, with D possibly being TRBD1 (5 bases). CDR1 is SGHDT, CDR2 YYEEEE, per germline. This CDR3 has 13 amino acids. Trimming shortened V by 1 base and J by 6 bases, and 10 bases separated the two germline ends. The CDR3 DNA reads TGTGCCAGCAGCTTGCGGCAGGGCGATGGCTACACCTTC. It specifies CASSLRQGDGYTF.

CDR3 residues: CASGSTGQLNSPLHF. The DNA of the CDR3 is TGTGCCAGCGGTTCTACCGGACAGCTTAATTCACCCCTCCACTTT. The V and J genes are TRBV7-9 and TRBJ1-6; a possible D gene is TRBD1 (6 bases). This CDR3 has 15 amino acids. Per germline, CDR1 SEHNR and CDR2 FQNEAQ (reference sequence). With 8 bases removed from V and 6 bases from J, the gap between germline ends came to 17 bases.

The V and J genes are TRBV30 and TRBJ1-4; D gene ambiguous. This CDR3 region has 12 residues. Trimming left V 4 bases short and J 5 bases short, with 8 bases between. Germline CDR1 and CDR2: GTSNPN and SVGIG (reference sequence). The CDR3 is CAWKTRNEKLFF. CDR3 in DNA: TGTGCCTGGAAGACGAGAAATGAAAAACTGTTTTTT.

The chain recombines TRBV12-3 or TRBV12-4 with TRBJ1-3; TRBD1 might be the D (5 bases). The ends were cut back, 4 bases at V and 4 bases at J, with 8 bases in the middle. The CDR3 runs 13 residues. DNA of the CDR3: TGTGCCAGCAGTTCCTGGACAGGAAACACCATATATTTT. Its translation is CASSSWTGNTIYF.

This clone occurred once. Written as DNA, the CDR3 is TGTGCCAGCTCGGTCCTGGACGGGAACACTGAAGCTTTCTTT. Residues: CASSVLDGNTEAFF. This chain links TRBV18 with TRBJ1-1; D is unclear. Germline CDR1 is KGHSH and CDR2 is LQKENI. The length of the CDR3 is 14 residues. Trimming shortened V by 6 bases and J by 1 base, and 12 bases separated the two germline ends.

The chain links TRBV19 to TRBJ2-3; D unclear. The CDR3 loop spans 13 amino acids. V dropped 4 bases and J dropped 2 bases, with 7 bases sitting between them. Germline lookup yields CDR1 LNHDA and CDR2 SQIVND (reference sequence). For the CDR3, the DNA is TGTGCCAGTAGTACTCTCGACACAGATACGCAGTATTTT. Translating gives CASSTLDTDTQYF.

V gene TRBV7-6 combines with J gene TRBJ1-1, with D tentatively TRBD1 (5 bases). V lost 0 bases and J 5 bases, leaving 13 bases between the germline ends. The CDR3 has 15 residues. Germline CDR1 and CDR2: SGHVS and FNYEAQ. The CDR3 DNA reads TGTGCCAGCAGCTTAGCGCTTAACGGGGGTACTGAAGCTTTCTTT. Encoded protein: CASSLALNGGTEAFF.

The chain links TRBV9 to TRBJ1-1; 7 nucleotides agree with TRBD1. Germline-derived CDR1 and CDR2 are SGDLS and YYNGEE. The V segment lost 0 bases and the J segment 0 bases; nucleotides outside the gene matches: 5. The CDR3 runs to 16 residues. CDR3: CASSVGTGAMNTEAFF. The CDR3 DNA is TGTGCCAGCAGCGTAGGGACAGGAGCTATGAACACTGAAGCTTTCTTT.

This sequence joins TRBV7-2 and TRBJ2-3, with TRBD2 matching 8 bases. CDR3 length: 14 amino acids. After removal of 1 base from V and 7 bases from J, the junction contained 4 bases not matched to a gene. Germline CDR1 and CDR2: SGHTA and FQGNSA. The CDR3 coding sequence is TGTGCCAGCAGCTTAGAAGCGGGGGCCTATACGCAGTATTTT. It is translated as CASSLEAGAYTQYF.

V usage is TRBV6-5 and J usage is TRBJ1-2, with D possibly being TRBD1 (6 bases). The CDR3 runs 14 residues. Trimming pared 2 bases from V and 8 bases from J, leaving 15 bases between. Germline V gene lookup returns CDR1 MNHEY and CDR2 SVGAGI. The CDR3 region has the DNA TGTGCCAGCAGTTACGGCCCGGGGGGCTTCGGCTACACCTTC. Its translation: CASSYGPGGFGYTF.

The rearrangement uses TRBV11-3 and TRBJ2-3; 8 positions match TRBD2. Unmatched junction bases numbered 17, after V lost 7 bases and J lost 2 bases. CDR1 SGHNT and CDR2 YENEEA come from the germline V gene. This CDR3 is built from 18 residues. This CDR3 is CASTLTGPSGSHTDTQYF. The CDR3 DNA reads as TGTGCCAGCACCCTAACCGGGCCTAGCGGGTCCCACACAGATACGCAGTATTTT.

This rearrangement joins TRBV5-6 to TRBJ1-2, with 7 nucleotides matching TRBD1. The V segment lost 2 bases and the J segment 12 bases; nucleotides outside the gene matches: 7. Germline assignment: CDR1 SGHDT and CDR2 YYEEEE. The CDR3 runs 12 residues. CDR3 in DNA: TGTGCCAGCAGCTTACGATCAGGGGGTCACACCTTC. It encodes CASSLRSGGHTF.

J is TRBJ1-1 and V is TRBV6-5, with TRBD1 as a possible D gene (6 bases). The CDR3 length is 13 residues. Germline values: CDR1 MNHEY, CDR2 SVGAGI. Trimming pared 6 bases from V and 1 base from J, leaving 9 bases between. The CDR3: CASRGGRNTEAFF. CDR3 in DNA: TGTGCCAGCAGAGGGGGGAGGAACACTGAAGCTTTCTTT.

The gene calls are TRBV7-2 and TRBJ1-1; 8 nucleotides line up with TRBD1. Trimming cost V 5 bases and J 2 bases; bases outside gene matches: 16. From germline, CDR1 is SGHTA and CDR2 FQGNSA. The CDR3 contains 18 residues. The DNA for the CDR3 is TGTGCCAGCAGCCCGCAGCGACAGGGGTCGGGGTCTAACACTGAAGCTTTCTTT. Residues: CASSPQRQGSGSNTEAFF.

The rearrangement uses TRBV20-1 and TRBJ2-7, with a possible D match to TRBD2 (6 bases). CDR1 is DFQATT and CDR2 is SNEGSKA in the germline V gene (reference sequence). This CDR3 spans 14 amino acids. Trimming pared 3 bases from V and 0 bases from J, leaving 12 bases between. CDR3 residues: CSASTPGLSYEQYF. The CDR3 DNA reads TGCAGTGCTAGTACTCCGGGACTCTCCTACGAGCAGTACTTC.

The V gene is TRBV2, the J gene TRBJ2-7; tentatively, D is TRBD1 (6 bases). The CDR3 is 13 residues long. V was trimmed by 5 bases and J by 4 bases, leaving 12 bases between them. Germline V lookup: CDR1 SNHLY, CDR2 FYNNEI. Written as DNA, the CDR3 is TGTGCCAGCAGTCTTCTCCAGGGGTACGAGCAGTACTTC. This encodes CASSLLQGYEQYF.

This clone turned up a few times. The CDR3 DNA reads as TGTGCCAGTAGTAAGGACTCCGCACCGTACTACGAGCAGTACTTC. This translates into CASSKDSAPYYEQYF. The chain carries TRBV19 and TRBJ2-7; D is possibly TRBD2 (5 bases). Germline loops: CDR1 LNHDA, CDR2 SQIVND (reference sequence). The CDR3 consists of 15 residues. Trimming took 4 bases from V and 3 from J, leaving 16 bases between them.

V is TRBV5-1 and J is TRBJ2-5; D perhaps matches TRBD2 (6 bases). V lost 0 bases and J 4 bases, leaving 13 bases between the germline ends. The CDR3 has 15 residues. Germline loops: CDR1 SGHRS, CDR2 YFSETQ. Written as DNA, the CDR3 is TGCGCCAGCAGCTTGGGCGGGGAAGCAAGAGAGACCCAGTACTTC. Translation: CASSLGGEARETQYF.

The V call is TRBV7-3, the J call TRBJ2-5, with D unclear. CDR3 length equals 16 residues. V was clipped by 2 bases and J by 5 bases, with 18 bases between them. Germline-derived CDR1 and CDR2 are SGHTA and FQGTGA. The CDR3 DNA is TGTGCCAGCAGCTTAGTTGGCGGCCTTCGTGCGGAGACCCAGTACTTC. Protein: CASSLVGGLRAETQYF.